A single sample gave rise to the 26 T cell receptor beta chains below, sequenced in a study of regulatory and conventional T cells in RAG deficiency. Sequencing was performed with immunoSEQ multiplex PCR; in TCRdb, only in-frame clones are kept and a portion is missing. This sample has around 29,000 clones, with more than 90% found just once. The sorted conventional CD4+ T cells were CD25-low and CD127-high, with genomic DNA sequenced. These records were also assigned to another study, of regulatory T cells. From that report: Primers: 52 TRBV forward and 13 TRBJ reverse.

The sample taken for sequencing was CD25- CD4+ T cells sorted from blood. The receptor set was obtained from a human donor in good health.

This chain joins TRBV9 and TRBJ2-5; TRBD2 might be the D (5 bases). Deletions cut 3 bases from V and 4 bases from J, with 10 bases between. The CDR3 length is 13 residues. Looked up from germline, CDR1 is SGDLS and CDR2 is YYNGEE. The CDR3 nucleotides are TGTGCCAGCAGCGGAGGACTCACAGAGACCCAGTACTTC. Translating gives CASSGGLTETQYF.

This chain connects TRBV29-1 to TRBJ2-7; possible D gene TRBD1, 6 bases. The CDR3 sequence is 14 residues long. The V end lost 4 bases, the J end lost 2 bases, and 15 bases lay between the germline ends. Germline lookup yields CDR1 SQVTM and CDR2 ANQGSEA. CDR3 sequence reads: CSVAVDRTTYEQYF. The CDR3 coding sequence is TGCAGCGTTGCGGTTGACAGGACAACCTACGAGCAGTACTTC.

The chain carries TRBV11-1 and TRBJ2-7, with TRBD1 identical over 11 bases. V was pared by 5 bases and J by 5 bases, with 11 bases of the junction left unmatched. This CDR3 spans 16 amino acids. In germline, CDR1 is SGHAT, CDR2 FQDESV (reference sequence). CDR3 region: CASSRGSGQGADEQYF. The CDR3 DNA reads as TGTGCCAGCAGCCGAGGTAGCGGACAGGGGGCGGACGAGCAGTACTTC.

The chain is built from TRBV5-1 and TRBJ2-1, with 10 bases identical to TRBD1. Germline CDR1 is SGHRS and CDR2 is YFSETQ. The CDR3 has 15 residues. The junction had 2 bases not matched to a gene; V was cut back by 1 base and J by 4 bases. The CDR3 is CASSLQGQGYNEQFF. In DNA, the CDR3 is TGCGCCAGCAGCTTGCAGGGACAGGGGTACAATGAGCAGTTCTTC.

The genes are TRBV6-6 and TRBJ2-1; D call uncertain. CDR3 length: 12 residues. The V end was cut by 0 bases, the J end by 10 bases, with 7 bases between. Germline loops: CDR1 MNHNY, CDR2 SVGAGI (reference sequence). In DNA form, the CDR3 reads TGTGCCAGCAGTTACTCAGCGCTCGAGCAGTTCTTC. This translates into CASSYSALEQFF.

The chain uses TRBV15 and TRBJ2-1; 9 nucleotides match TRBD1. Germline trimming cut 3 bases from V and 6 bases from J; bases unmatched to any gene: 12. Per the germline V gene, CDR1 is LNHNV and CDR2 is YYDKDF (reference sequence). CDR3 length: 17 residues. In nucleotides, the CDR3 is TGTGCCACCAGCAGGGACCGACCGGGACAGGGTACCAATGAGCAGTTCTTC. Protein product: CATSRDRPGQGTNEQFF.

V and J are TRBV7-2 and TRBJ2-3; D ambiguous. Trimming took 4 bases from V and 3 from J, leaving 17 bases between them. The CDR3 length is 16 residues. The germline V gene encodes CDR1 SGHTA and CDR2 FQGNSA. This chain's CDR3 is CASSSSPRAYTDTQYF. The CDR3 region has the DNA TGTGCCAGCAGCTCGTCCCCAAGAGCCTATACAGATACGCAGTATTTT.

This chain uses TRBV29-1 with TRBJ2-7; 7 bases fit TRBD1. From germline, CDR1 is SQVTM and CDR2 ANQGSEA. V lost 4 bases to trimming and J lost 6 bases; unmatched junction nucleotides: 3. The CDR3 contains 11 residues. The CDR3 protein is CSVGQGSEQYF. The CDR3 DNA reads TGCAGCGTTGGACAGGGCTCCGAGCAGTACTTC.

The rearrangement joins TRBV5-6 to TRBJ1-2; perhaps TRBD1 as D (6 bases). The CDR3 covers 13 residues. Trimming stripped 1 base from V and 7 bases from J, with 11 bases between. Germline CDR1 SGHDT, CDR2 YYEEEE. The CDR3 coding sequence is TGTGCCAGCAGCTTGTACAGGGACGGTGGCTACACCTTC. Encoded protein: CASSLYRDGGYTF.

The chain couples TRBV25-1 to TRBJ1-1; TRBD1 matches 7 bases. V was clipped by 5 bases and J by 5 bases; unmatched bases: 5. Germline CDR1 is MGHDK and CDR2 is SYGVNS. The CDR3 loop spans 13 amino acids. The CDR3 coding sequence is TGTGCCAGCAGTCCACAGGGGTTGACTGAAGCTTTCTTT. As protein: CASSPQGLTEAFF.

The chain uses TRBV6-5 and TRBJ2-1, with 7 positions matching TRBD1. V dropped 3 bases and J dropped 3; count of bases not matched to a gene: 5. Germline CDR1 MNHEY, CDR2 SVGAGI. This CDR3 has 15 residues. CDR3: CASSYVQGIYNEQFF. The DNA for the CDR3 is TGTGCCAGCAGTTATGTACAGGGGATCTACAATGAGCAGTTCTTC.

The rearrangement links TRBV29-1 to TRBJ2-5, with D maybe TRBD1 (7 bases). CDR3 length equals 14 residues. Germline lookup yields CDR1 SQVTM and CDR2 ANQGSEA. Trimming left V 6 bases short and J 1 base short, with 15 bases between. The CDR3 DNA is TGCAGCGTCGCACCTCAGGGGGGCCAAGAGACCCAGTACTTC. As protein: CSVAPQGGQETQYF. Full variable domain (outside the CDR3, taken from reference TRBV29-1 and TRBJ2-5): SAVISQKPSRDICQRGTSLTIQCQVDSQVTMMFWYRQQPGQSLTLIATANQGSEATYESGFVIDKFPISRPNLTFSTLTVSNMSPEDSSIYLCSVAPQGGQETQYFGPGTRLLVL.

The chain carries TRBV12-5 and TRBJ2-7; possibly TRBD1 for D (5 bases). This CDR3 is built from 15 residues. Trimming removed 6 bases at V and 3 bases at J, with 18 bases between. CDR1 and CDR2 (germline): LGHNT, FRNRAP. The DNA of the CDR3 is TGTGCTAGTGGCCACCAGGCGGACATCGTCTACGAGCAGTACTTC. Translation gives CASGHQADIVYEQYF. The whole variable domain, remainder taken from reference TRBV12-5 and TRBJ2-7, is DARVTQTPRHKVTEMGQEVTMRCQPILGHNTVFWYRQTMMQGLELLAYFRNRAPLDDSGMPKDRFSAEMPDATLATLKIQPSEPRDSAVYFCASGHQADIVYEQYFGPGTRLTVT.

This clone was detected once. CDR3 region: CASSPSGWHEQFF. Here the CDR3 DNA reads TGTGCCAGCAGCCCTTCAGGGTGGCATGAGCAGTTCTTC. The chain recombines TRBV9 with TRBJ2-1; D may be TRBD1 (5 bases). The CDR3 runs to 13 residues. Germline assignment: CDR1 SGDLS and CDR2 YYNGEE. V shed 4 bases and J shed 8 bases, with 13 bases lying between them.

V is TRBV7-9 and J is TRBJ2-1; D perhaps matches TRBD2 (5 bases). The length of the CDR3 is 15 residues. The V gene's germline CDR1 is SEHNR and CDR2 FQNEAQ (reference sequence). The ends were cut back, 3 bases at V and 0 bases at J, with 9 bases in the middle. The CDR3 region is CASSFGRDSYNEQFF. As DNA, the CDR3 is TGTGCCAGCAGCTTCGGTCGGGACTCCTACAATGAGCAGTTCTTC.

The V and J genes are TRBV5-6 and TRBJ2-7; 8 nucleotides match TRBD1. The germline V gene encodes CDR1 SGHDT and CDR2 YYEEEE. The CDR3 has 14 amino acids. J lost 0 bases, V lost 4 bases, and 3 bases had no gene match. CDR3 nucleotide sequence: TGTGCCAGCAGCCCGACAGGGGACTCCTACGAGCAGTACTTC. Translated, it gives CASSPTGDSYEQYF.

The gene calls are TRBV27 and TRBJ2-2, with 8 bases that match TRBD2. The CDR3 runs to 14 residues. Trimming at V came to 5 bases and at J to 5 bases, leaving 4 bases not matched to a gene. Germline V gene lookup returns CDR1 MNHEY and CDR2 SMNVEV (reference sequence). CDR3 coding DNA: TGTGCCAGCAGTGGGACTAGAATTACCGGGGAGCTGTTTTTT. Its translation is CASSGTRITGELFF.

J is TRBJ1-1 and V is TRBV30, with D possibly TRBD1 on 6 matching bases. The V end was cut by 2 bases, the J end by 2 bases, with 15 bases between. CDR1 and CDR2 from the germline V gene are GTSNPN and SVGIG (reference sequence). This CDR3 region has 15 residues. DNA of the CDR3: TGTGCCTGGAGTCCAAACCAGGGGCGTAACACTGAAGCTTTCTTT. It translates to CAWSPNQGRNTEAFF.

DNA of the CDR3: TGTGCCAGCAGCTTGGCGCACCAGTCACTAGACTATGGCTACACCTTC. This sequence encodes CASSLAHQSLDYGYTF. The chain links TRBV5-4 to TRBJ1-2; D is unclear. V lost 0 bases to trimming and J lost 3 bases, with 15 bases between them. This CDR3 has 16 amino acids. Germline V gives CDR1 SGHNT, CDR2 YYREEE (reference sequence).

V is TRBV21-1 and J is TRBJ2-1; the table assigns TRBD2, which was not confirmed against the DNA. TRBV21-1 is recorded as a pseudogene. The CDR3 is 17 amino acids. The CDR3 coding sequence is TGTGCCAGCAGCAAAGCGCGGGGCGGGAGCTCCTACAATGAGCAGTTCTTC. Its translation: CASSKARGGSSYNEQFF.

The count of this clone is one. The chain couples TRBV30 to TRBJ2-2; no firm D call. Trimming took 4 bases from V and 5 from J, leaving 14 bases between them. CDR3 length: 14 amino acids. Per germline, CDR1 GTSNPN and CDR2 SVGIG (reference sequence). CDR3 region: CAWTSGSSTGELFF. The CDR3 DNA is TGTGCCTGGACTTCTGGCTCAAGTACCGGGGAGCTGTTTTTT. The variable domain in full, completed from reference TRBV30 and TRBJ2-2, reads SQTIHQWPATLVQPVGSPLSLECTVEGTSNPNLYWYRQAAGRGLQLLFYSVGIGQISSEVPQNLSASRPQDRQFILSSKKLLLSDSGFYLCAWTSGSSTGELFFGEGSRLTVL.

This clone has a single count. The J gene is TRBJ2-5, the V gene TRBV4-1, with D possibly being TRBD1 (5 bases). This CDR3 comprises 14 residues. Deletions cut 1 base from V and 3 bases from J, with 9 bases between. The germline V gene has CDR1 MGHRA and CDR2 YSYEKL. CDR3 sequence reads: CASSQVGVEETQYF. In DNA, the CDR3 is TGCGCCAGCAGCCAAGTAGGGGTTGAAGAGACCCAGTACTTC.

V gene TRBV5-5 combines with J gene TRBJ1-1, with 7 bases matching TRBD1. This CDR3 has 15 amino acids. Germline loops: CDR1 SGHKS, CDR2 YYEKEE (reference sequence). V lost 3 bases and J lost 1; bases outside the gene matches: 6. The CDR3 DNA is TGTGCCAGCAGCTGGCAACAGGGGAGGAACACTGAAGCTTTCTTT. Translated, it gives CASSWQQGRNTEAFF.

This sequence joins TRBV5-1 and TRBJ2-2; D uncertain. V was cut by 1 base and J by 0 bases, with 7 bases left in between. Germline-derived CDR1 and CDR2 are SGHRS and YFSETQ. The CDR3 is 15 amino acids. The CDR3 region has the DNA TGCGCCAGCAGCTTGCGACTGCCGAACACCGGGGAGCTGTTTTTT. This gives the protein CASSLRLPNTGELFF.

CDR3: CASSPGGGQGNYEQYF. The CDR3 DNA sequence: TGTGCCAGCAGCCCGGGAGGGGGACAGGGGAACTACGAGCAGTACTTC. V is TRBV5-4 and J is TRBJ2-7; 10 positions agree with TRBD1. This CDR3 comprises 16 residues. The V and J ends lost 4 bases and 3 bases, in that order; junction bases with no gene match: 10. Germline assignment: CDR1 SGHNT and CDR2 YYREEE (reference sequence).

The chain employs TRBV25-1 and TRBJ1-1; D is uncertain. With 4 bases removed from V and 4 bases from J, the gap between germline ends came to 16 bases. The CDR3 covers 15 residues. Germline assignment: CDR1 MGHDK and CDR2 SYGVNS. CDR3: CASSGRFRGGTEAFF. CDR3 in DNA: TGTGCCAGCAGTGGGCGATTTAGAGGCGGCACTGAAGCTTTCTTT.